The entry that follows covers one T cell receptor beta chain sequence. This specimen comes from a study of shared clonotypes between healthy human individuals. Study information: Serving as donors were two women and a few men, whose ages spanned 18 to 49.

The authors divided CD4+ cells into CD45RA+ naive and CD45RA-negative memory subsets. The protocol was immunoSEQ multiplex PCR, while the TCRdb copy is restricted to in-frame clones and leaves out a portion. The table lists fewer than 2.5 million clones, 90% to 95% of them singletons. After removal of 3 bases from V and 6 bases from J, the junction contained 9 bases not matched to a gene. Germline CDR1 and CDR2: LNHNV and YYDKDF (reference sequence). The length of the CDR3 is 16 residues. The rearrangement links TRBV15 to TRBJ2-3, with 10 positions matching TRBD2. The material sequenced was naive CD4+ T cells from PBMCs. The subset is: CD45RA+ positively selected. This clonotype originated in a man younger than 30 in good health. Some clones in this sample may be carry-over from other donors' samples. This CDR3 is CATSRRVAGGSDTQYF. The CDR3 DNA reads TGTGCCACCAGCAGGCGGGTAGCGGGAGGATCGGATACGCAGTATTTT.